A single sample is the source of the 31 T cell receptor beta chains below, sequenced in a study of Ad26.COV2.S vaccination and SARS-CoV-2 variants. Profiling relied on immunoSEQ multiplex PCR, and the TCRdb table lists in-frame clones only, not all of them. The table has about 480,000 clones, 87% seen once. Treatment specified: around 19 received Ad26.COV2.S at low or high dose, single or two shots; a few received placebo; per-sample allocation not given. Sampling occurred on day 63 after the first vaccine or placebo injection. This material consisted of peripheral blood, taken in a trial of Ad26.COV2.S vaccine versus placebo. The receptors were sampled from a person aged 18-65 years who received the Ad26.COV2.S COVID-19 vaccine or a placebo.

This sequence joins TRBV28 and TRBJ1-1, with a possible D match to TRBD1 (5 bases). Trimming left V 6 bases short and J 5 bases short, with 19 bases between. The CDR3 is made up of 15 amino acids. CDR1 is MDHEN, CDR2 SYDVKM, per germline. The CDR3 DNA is TGTGCCAGCAGCCTTACGGGCTCCCCAGGGACTGAAGCTTTCTTT. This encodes CASSLTGSPGTEAFF. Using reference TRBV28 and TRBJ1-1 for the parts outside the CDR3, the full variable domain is DVKVTQSSRYLVKRTGEKVFLECVQDMDHENMFWYRQDPGLGLRLIYFSYDVKMKEKGDIPEGYSVSREKKERFSLILESASTNQTSMYLCASSLTGSPGTEAFFGQGTRLTVV.

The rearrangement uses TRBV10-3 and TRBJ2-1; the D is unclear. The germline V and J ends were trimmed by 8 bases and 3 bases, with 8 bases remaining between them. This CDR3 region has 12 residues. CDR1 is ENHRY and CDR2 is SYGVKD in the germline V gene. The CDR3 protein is CAIGEGYNEQFF. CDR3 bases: TGTGCCATCGGGGAAGGCTACAATGAGCAGTTCTTC.

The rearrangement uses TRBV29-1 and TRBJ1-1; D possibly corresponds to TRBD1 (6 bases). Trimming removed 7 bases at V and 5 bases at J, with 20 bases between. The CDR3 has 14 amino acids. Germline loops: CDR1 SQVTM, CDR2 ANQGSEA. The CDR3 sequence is CSAERGGRGTEAFF. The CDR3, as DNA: TGCAGCGCCGAACGGGGGGGCAGGGGTACTGAAGCTTTCTTT.

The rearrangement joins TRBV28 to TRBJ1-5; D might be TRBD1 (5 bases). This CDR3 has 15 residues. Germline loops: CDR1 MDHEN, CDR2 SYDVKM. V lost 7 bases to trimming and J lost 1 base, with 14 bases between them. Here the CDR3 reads CASTWDLSSNQPQHF. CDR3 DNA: TGTGCCAGCACCTGGGACCTCTCAAGCAATCAGCCCCAGCATTTT.

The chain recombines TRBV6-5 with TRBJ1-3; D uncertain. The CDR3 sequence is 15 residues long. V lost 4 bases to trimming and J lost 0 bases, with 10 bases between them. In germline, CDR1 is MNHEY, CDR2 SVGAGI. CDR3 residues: CASSLTFDSGNTIYF. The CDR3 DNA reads TGTGCCAGCAGTTTAACGTTTGACTCTGGAAACACCATATATTTT.

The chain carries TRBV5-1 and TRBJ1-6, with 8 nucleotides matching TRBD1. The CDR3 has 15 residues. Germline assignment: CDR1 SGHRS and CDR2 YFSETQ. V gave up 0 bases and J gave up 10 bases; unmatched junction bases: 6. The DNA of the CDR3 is TGCGCCAGCAGCTTGGTTGCAGGGACAGGCTCACCCCTCCACTTT. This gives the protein CASSLVAGTGSPLHF. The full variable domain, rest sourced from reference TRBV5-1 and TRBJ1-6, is KAGVTQTPRYLIKTRGQQVTLSCSPISGHRSVSWYQQTPGQGLQFLFEYFSETQRNKGNFPGRFSGRQFSNSRSEMNVSTLELGDSALYLCASSLVAGTGSPLHFGNGTRLTVT.

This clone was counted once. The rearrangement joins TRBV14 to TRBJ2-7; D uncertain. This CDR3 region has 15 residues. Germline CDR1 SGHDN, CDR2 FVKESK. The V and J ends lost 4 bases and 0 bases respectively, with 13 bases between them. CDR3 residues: CASSRWTVSSYEQYF. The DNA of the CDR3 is TGTGCCAGCAGCCGGTGGACGGTGAGCTCCTACGAGCAGTACTTC.

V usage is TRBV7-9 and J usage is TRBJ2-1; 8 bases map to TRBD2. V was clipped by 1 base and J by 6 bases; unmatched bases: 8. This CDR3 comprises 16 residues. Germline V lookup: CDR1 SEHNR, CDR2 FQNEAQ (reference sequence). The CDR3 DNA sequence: TGTGCCAGCAGCTTAGTGGGTAGCGGGACCATCAATGAGCAGTTCTTC. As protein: CASSLVGSGTINEQFF.

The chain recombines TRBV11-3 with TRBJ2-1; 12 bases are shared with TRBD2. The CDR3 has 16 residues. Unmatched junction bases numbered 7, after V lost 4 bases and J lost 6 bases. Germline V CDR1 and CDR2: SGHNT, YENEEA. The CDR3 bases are TGTGCCAGCAGCTCGCAGACTAGCGGGAGACCCAATGAGCAGTTCTTC. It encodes CASSSQTSGRPNEQFF.

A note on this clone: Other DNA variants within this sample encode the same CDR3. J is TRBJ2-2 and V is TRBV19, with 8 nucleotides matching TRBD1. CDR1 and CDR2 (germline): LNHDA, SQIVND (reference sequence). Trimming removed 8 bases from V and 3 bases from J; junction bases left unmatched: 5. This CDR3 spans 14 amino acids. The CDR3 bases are TGTGCCAGTGTCGACAGGGGAGACACCGGGGAGCTGTTTTTT. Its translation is CASVDRGDTGELFF.

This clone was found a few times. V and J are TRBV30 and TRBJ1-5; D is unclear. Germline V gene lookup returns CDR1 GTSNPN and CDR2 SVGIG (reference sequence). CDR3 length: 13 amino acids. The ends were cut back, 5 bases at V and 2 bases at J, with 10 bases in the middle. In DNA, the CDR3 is TGTGCCTGGGGACTAAGGGGCAATCAGCCCCAGCATTTT. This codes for CAWGLRGNQPQHF.

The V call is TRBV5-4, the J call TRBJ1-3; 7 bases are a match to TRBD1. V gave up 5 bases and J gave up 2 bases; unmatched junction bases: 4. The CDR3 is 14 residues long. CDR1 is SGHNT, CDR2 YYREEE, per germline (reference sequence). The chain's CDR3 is CASRNQGAGNTIYF. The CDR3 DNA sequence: TGTGCCAGCAGGAACCAGGGGGCTGGAAACACCATATATTTT.

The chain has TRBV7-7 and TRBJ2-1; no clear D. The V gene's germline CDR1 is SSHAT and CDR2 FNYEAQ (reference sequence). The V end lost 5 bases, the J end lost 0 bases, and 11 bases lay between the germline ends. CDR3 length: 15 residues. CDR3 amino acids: CASSPGRSSYNEQFF. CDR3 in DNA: TGTGCCAGCAGCCCCGGAAGAAGCTCCTACAATGAGCAGTTCTTC.

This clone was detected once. The CDR3: CASAMIASSTDTQYF. The CDR3 DNA sequence: TGTGCCAGCGCTATGATAGCCTCTAGCACAGATACGCAGTATTTT. The chain recombines TRBV10-3 with TRBJ2-3; D is undetermined. This CDR3 is built from 15 residues. V was trimmed by 10 bases and J by 0 bases, leaving 17 bases between them. The germline V gene has CDR1 ENHRY and CDR2 SYGVKD.

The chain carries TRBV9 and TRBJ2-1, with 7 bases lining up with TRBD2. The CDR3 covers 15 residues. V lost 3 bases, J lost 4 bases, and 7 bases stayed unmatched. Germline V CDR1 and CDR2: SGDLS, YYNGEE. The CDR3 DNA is TGTGCCAGCAGCGCCCAGGCTAGCGGATACAATGAGCAGTTCTTC. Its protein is CASSAQASGYNEQFF.

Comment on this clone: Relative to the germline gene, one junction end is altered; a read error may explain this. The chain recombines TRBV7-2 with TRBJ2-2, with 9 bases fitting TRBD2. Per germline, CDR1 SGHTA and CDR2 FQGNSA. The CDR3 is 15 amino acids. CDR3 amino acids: CASTLAGVAAGELFF. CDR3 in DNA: TGTGCCAGCACCTTAGCGGGAGTTGCAGCGGGGGAGCTGTTTTTT.

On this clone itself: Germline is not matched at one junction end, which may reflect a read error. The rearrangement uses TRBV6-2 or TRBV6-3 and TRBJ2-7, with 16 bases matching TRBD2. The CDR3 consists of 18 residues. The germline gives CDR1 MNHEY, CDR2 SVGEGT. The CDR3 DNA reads TGTGCCAGCAGCATACCGGGACTAGCGGGAGGGCCCTCCCACGAGCAGTACTTC. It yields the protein CASSIPGLAGGPSHEQYF.

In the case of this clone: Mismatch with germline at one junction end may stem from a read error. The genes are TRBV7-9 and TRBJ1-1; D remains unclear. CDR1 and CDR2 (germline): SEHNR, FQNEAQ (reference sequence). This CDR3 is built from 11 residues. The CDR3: CASRLDTEAFF. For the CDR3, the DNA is TGTGCCAGCAGGTTAGACACTGAAGCTTTCTTT. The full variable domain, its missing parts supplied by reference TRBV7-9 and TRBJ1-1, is DTGVSQNPRHKITKRGQNVTFRCDPISEHNRLYWYRQTLGQGPEFLTYFQNEAQLEKSRLLSDRFSAERPKGSFSTLEIQRTEQGDSAMYLCASRLDTEAFFGQGTRLTVV.

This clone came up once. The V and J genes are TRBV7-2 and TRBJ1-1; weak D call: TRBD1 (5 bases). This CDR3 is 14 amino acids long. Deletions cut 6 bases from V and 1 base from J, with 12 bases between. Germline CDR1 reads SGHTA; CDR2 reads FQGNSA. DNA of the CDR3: TGTGCCAGCAGGGGGATAGGGGAGAACACTGAAGCTTTCTTT. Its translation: CASRGIGENTEAFF.

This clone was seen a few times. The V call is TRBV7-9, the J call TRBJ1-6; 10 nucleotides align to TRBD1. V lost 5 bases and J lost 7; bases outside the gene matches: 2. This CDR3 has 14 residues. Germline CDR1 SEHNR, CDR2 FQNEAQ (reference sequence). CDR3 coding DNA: TGTGCCAGCAGCCGGGGACAGGGGAATTCACCCCTCCACTTT. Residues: CASSRGQGNSPLHF.

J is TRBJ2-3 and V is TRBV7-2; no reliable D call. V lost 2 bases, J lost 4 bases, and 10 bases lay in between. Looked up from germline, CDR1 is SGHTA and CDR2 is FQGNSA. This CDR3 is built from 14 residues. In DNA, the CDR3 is TGTGCCAGCAGCTTATCTCTAGGCCCAGATACGCAGTATTTT. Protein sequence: CASSLSLGPDTQYF.

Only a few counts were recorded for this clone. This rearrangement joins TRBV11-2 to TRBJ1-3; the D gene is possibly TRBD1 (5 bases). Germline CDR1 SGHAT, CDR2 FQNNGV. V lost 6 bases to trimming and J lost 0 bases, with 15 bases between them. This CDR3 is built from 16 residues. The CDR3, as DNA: TGTGCCAGCAGTCCGGGGACGGTCTCCTCTGGAAACACCATATATTTT. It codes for CASSPGTVSSGNTIYF.

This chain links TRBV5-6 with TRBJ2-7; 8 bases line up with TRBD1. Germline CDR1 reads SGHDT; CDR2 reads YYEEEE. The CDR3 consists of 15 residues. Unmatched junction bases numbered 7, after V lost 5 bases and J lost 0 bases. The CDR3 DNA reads TGTGCCAGCAGTTACCCCGGGACAGGCTCCTACGAGCAGTACTTC. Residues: CASSYPGTGSYEQYF.

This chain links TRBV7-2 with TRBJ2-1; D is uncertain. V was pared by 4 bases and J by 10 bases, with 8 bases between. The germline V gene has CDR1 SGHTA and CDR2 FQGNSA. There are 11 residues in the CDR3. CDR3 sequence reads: CASSSLYEQFF. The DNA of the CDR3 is TGTGCCAGCAGCTCGCTCTACGAGCAGTTCTTC.

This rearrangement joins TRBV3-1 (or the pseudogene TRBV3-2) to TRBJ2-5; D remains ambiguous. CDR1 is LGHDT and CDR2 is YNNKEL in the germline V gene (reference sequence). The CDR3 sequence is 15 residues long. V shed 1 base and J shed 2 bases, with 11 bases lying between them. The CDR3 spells CASSQGPGIQETQYF. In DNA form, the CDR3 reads TGTGCCAGCAGCCAAGGGCCAGGAATACAAGAGACCCAGTACTTC.

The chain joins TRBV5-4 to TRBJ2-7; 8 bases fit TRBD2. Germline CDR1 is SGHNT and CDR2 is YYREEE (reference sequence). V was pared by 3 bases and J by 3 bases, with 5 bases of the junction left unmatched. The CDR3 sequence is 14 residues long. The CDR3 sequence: CASSSAGGHYEQYF. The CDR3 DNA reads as TGTGCCAGCAGCTCTGCGGGAGGTCACTACGAGCAGTACTTC.

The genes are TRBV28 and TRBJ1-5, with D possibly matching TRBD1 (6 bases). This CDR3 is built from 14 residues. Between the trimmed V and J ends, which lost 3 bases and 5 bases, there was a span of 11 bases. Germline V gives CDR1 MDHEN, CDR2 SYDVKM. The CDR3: CASSLRQVYQPQHF. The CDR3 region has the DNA TGTGCCAGCAGTTTGAGACAGGTTTATCAGCCCCAGCATTTT.

CDR3 sequence: CAWSVRNRDAFF. In DNA, the CDR3 is TGTGCCTGGAGTGTACGTAACAGGGACGCTTTCTTT. The gene calls are TRBV30 and TRBJ1-1; TRBD1 is a possible D gene (6 bases). V lost 0 bases, J lost 11 bases, and 13 bases lay in between. The CDR3 extends over 12 amino acids. Germline CDR1 reads GTSNPN; CDR2 reads SVGIG (reference sequence).

DNA for the CDR3: TGTGCCAGCAGTCCCCGACAGGGGCTAAATCAGCCCCAGCATTTT. Translating it yields CASSPRQGLNQPQHF. The chain combines TRBV28 with TRBJ1-5; 8 bases are shared with TRBD1. CDR3 length equals 15 residues. Germline V lookup: CDR1 MDHEN, CDR2 SYDVKM. The J segment lost 4 bases and the V segment lost 5 bases, leaving 7 bases of the junction unmatched. The entire variable domain, with the rest obtained from reference TRBV28 and TRBJ1-5, is as follows: DVKVTQSSRYLVKRTGEKVFLECVQDMDHENMFWYRQDPGLGLRLIYFSYDVKMKEKGDIPEGYSVSREKKERFSLILESASTNQTSMYLCASSPRQGLNQPQHFGDGTRLSIL.

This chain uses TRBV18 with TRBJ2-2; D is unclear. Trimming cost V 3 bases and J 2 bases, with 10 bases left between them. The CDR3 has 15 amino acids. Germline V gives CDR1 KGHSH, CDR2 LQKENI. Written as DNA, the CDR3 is TGTGCCAGCTCACCGTGGACCTTTAACACCGGGGAGCTGTTTTTT. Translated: CASSPWTFNTGELFF.

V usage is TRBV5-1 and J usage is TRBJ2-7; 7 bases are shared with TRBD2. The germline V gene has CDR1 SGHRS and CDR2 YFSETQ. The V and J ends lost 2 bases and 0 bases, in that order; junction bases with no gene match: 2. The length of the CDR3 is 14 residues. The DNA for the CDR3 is TGCGCCAGCAGCTTCCGGGAGGCCTCCTACGAGCAGTACTTC. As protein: CASSFREASYEQYF.